Sequencing of this TCR beta chain was carried out in a study of blood T cells in healthy people across ages. Across the study: Template switching recovered approximately one barcoded beta molecule for every two T cells.

Germline V gives CDR1 MNHNY, CDR2 SVGAGI (reference sequence). The V and J ends lost 7 bases and 5 bases, in that order; junction bases with no gene match: 10. The CDR3 contains 16 residues. A remark on this clonotype: Its antigen remains unidentified.

Findings and limits, study-wide: TCR beta diversity per million T cells fell roughly linearly with age.

Primed by a sample-barcoded 5' primer and a J-beta primer mix, a second PCR proceeded for 7 to 11 cycles. Using its own MiXCR run on the 5' RACE reads, TCRdb lists one record per CDR3 protein. The sample holds about 780,000 distinct CDR3 sequences, about a quarter seen once. These data are also associated with another study on T cells of mothers and their children. As that report states: Compared with unrelated pairs, related mother-child pairs had slightly higher, non-significant overlap.

Sequencing input: blood. The sequence derives from a boy aged 10-17 years in good health. V and J are TRBV6-6 and TRBJ2-1, with 11 nucleotides matching TRBD2. CDR3 loop: CASTESLAGGHNEQFF. The CDR3 nucleotides are TGTGCCAGCACCGAGAGCCTAGCGGGGGGCCACAATGAGCAGTTCTTC.